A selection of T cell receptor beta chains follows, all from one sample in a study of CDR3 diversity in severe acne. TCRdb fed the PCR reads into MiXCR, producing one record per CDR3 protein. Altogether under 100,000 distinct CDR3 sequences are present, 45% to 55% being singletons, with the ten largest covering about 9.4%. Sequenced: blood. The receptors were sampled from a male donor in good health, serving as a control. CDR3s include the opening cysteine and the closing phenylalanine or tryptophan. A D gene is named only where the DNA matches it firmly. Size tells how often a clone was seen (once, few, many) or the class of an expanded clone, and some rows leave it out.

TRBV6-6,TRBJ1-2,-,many,TGTGCCAGCAGTTATTGGGGCGGTAACTATGGCTACACCTTC,CASSYWGGNYGYTF
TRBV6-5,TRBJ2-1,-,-,TGTGCCAGCAGTTTTGCCATGGGGGTGTCAGAGCAGTTCTTC,CASSFAMGVSEQFF
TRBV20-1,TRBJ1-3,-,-,TGCAGTGCTCGCAAGGGTCTGCGGGGAAACACCATATATTTT,CSARKGLRGNTIYF
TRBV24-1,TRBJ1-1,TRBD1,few,TGTGCCACCAGTAGACAGGGAACCACTGAAGCTTTCTTT,CATSRQGTTEAFF
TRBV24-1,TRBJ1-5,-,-,TGTGCCACCAGGGGCCCGTCTGAGAGTCAGCCCCAGCATTTT,CATRGPSESQPQHF
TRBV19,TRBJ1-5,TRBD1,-,TGTGCCAGTACGGGGACAGGGAATCAGCCCCAGCATTTT,CASTGTGNQPQHF
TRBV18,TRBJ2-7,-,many,TGTGCCAGCTCACCACCGGCCCGTCCGGACGAGCAGTACTTC,CASSPPARPDEQYF
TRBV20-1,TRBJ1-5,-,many,TGCAGTGCTAGAGATCTTTCGGGGGGCGAGTTTCAGCCCCAGCATTTT,CSARDLSGGEFQPQHF
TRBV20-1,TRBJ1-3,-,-,TGCAGTGCTAGAGACCGGACCATATATTTT,CSARDRTIYF
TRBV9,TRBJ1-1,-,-,TGTGCCAGCAGAAGTCCAACTAACACTGAAGCTTTCTTT,CASRSPTNTEAFF
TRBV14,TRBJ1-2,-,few,TGTGCCAGCAGCCAAGGTCTGGGGGGCAGTGGCTACACCTTC,CASSQGLGGSGYTF
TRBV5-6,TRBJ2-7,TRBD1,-,TGTGCCAGCTCACAGGGGTCCGAGCAGTACTTC,CASSQGSEQYF
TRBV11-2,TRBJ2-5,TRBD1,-,TGTGCCAGCAGCTGGGGACAGGGGCAAGAGACCCAGTACTTC,CASSWGQGQETQYF
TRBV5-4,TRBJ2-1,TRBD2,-,TGTGCCAGCAGCTCGGATGCCGGGACTAGTCCCAATGAGCAGTTCTTC,CASSSDAGTSPNEQFF
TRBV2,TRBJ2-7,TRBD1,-,TGTGCCAGCAGACAGGGGTCCTCCTACGAGCAGTACTTC,CASRQGSSYEQYF
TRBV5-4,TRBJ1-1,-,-,TGTGCCAGCAGCTTGGCAGGGCCCCTTATGAACACTGAAGCTTTCTTT,CASSLAGPLMNTEAFF
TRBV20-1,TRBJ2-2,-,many,TGCAGTGCTAGAGAGGCTGACACCGGGGAGCTGTTTTTT,CSAREADTGELFF
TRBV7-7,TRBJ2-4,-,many,TGTGCTAGCAGCTTAGTTTCGGGCGGGGATACAAACATTCAGTACTTC,CASSLVSGGDTNIQYF
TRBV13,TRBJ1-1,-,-,TGTGCCACATCCTCCGGGGGTGGAAACACTGAAGCTTTCTTT,CATSSGGGNTEAFF
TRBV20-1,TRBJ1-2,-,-,TGCAGTGCTACGACAGGTCCCTATGGCTACACCTTC,CSATTGPYGYTF
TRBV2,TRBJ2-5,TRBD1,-,TGCGCCAGCAGCCCCCAAAGGACAGGGGGCATACGAGAGACCCAGTACTTC,CASSPQRTGGIRETQYF
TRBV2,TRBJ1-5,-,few,TGTGCCAGCAGTGCGGAGAGAGATAGCAATCAGCCCCAGCATTTT,CASSAERDSNQPQHF
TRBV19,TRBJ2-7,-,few,TGTGCCAGTAGTATTTCCCCCTACGAGCAGTACTTC,CASSISPYEQYF
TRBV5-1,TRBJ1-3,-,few,TGCGCCAGCAGCTTGGATTCTACCTCTGGAAACACCATATATTTT,CASSLDSTSGNTIYF
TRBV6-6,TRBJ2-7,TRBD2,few,TGTGCCAGCTCCCAGCGGGATACCTACGAGCAGTACTTC,CASSQRDTYEQYF
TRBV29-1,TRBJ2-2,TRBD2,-,TGCAGCGTTAGGACTAGCGGGGTCGGGGAGCTGTTTTTT,CSVRTSGVGELFF
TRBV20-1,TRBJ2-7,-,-,TGCAGTGCTAGAGATACTACTAGCCCCTACGAGCAGTACTTC,CSARDTTSPYEQYF
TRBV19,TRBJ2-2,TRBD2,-,TGTGCCAGTAGTATCTCTAGTGGGGGGGGGGGGCTGTTTTTT,CASSISSGGGGLFF
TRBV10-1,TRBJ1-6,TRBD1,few,TGCGCCAGCAGACACGCTACTACAGGGGGTAATTCACCCCTCCACTTT,CASRHATTGGNSPLHF
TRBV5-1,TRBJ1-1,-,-,TGCGCCAGCAGCTTCACGAACACTGAAGCTTTCTTT,CASSFTNTEAFF
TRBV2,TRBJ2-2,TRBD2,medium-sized,TGTGCCAGCAGTTGGACTAGCCATCGGAACACCGGGGAGCTGTTTTTT,CASSWTSHRNTGELFF
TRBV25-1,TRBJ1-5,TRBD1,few,TGTGCCAGCAGACGGGACAGGGGCCTGGATCAGCCCCAGCATTTT,CASRRDRGLDQPQHF
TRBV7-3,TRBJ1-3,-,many,TGTGCCAGCAGCCCCCAAGGACAGACCTCTGGAAACACCATATATTTT,CASSPQGQTSGNTIYF
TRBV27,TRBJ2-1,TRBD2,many,TGTGCCAGCAGTTTAACTAGCGGAGGAGGGGATGAGCAGTTCTTC,CASSLTSGGGDEQFF
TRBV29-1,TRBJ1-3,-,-,TGCAGCGTAGGAACCGGACAGAGTACTGGAAACACCATATATTTT,CSVGTGQSTGNTIYF
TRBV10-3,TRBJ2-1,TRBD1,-,TGTGCCATCAGCTGGACAGGGGGCGCGAACGGCGATGAGCAGTTCTTC,CAISWTGGANGDEQFF
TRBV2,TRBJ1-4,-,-,TGTGCCAGCAGGGAGATGGAAAAACTGTTTTTT,CASREMEKLFF
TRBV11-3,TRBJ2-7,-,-,TGTGCCAGCAGCCAGGACAGCAGCTCCTACGAGCAGTACTTC,CASSQDSSSYEQYF
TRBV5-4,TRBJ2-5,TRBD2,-,TGTGCCAGCAACATCCGGGGGGGCGGGGAGACCCAGTACTTC,CASNIRGGGETQYF
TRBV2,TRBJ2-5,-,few,TGTGCCAGCAGATTTAGCGCGGAGACCCAGTACTTC,CASRFSAETQYF
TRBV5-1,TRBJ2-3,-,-,TGTGCCAGCAGCTTGGGGTCAGGGATAGATACGCAGTATTTT,CASSLGSGIDTQYF
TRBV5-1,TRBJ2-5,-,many,TGCGCCAGCAGTACCACGTCAGAGACCCAGTACTTC,CASSTTSETQYF
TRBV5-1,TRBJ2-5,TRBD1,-,TGCGCCAGCAGCTGGTCCCGGGACAGGGAAGAGACCCAGTACTTC,CASSWSRDREETQYF
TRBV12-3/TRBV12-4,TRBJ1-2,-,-,TGTGCCAGCAGTTTAGGCGGAGAAGGTGGCTACACCTTC,CASSLGGEGGYTF
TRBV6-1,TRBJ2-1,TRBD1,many,TGTGCCAGCAGTGAAGGCCAGGGGGCGATTAATGAGCAGTTCTTC,CASSEGQGAINEQFF
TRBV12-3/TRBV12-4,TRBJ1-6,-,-,TGTGCCAGCAGAACCTCAGGTTCACCCCTCCACTTT,CASRTSGSPLHF
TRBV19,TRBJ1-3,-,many,TGTGCCAGTAGTAGGGGCCTCGGAAACACCATATATTTT,CASSRGLGNTIYF
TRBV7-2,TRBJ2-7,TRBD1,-,TGTGCCAGCAGTCCTCGTACCCTGACAGGGTACGAGCAGTACTTC,CASSPRTLTGYEQYF
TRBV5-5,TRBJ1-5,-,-,TGTGCCAGCAGCTTGGCTAGCGGGAGAGAGAAAGAGACCCAGCATTTT,CASSLASGREKETQHF